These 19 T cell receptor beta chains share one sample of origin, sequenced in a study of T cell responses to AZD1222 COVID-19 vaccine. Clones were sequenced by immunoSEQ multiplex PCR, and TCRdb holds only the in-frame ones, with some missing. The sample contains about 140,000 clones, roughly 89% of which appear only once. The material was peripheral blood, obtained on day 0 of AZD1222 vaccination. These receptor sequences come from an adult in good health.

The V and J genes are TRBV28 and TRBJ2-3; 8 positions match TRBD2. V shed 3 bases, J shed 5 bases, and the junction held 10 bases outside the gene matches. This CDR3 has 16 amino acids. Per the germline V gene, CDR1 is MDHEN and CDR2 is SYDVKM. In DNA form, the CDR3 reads TGTGCCAGCAGTTTGAGTAGCGGGATTGGTGGAGATACGCAGTATTTT. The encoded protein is CASSLSSGIGGDTQYF.

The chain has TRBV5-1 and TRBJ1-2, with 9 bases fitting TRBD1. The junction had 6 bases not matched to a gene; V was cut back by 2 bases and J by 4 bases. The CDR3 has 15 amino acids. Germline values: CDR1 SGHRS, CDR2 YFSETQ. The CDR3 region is CASSFTGTGIYGYTF. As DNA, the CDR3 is TGCGCCAGCAGCTTTACGGGGACAGGGATCTATGGCTACACCTTC.

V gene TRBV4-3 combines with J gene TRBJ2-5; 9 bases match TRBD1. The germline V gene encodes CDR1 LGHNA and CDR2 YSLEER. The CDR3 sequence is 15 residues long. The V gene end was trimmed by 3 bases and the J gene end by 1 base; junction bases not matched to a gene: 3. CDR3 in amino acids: CASSQGQGTQETQYF. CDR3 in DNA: TGCGCCAGCAGCCAGGGACAGGGAACCCAAGAGACCCAGTACTTC.

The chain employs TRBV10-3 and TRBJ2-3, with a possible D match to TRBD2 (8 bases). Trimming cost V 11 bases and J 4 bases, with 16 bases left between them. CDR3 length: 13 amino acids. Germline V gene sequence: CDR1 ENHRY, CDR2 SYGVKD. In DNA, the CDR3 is TGTGCCTCAGGGGGGACTAGGGCAGATACGCAGTATTTT. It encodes CASGGTRADTQYF.

The CDR3: CASSLNRARSEQFF. CDR3 nucleotides: TGTGCCAGCAGCTTAAATCGTGCGCGCTCAGAGCAGTTCTTC. The chain uses TRBV7-3 and TRBJ2-1; D not certain. The V gene lost 1 base and the J gene lost 10 bases, with 14 bases spanning the gap. Germline V gene lookup returns CDR1 SGHTA and CDR2 FQGTGA. The CDR3 is 14 amino acids. Combining the CDR3 with reference TRBV7-3 and TRBJ2-1 gives the whole variable domain GAGVSQTPSNKVTEKGKYVELRCDPISGHTALYWYRQSLGQGPEFLIYFQGTGAADDSGLPNDRFFAVRPEGSVSTLKIQRTERGDSAVYLCASSLNRARSEQFFGPGTRLTVL.

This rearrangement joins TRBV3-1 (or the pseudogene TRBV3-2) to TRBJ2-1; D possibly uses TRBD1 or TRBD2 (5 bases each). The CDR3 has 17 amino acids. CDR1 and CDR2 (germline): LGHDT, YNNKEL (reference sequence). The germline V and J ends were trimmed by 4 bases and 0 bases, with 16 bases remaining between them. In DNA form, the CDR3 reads TGTGCCAGCAGCCCCCTCCTTGGGGGAAGCTCCTACAATGAGCAGTTCTTC. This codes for CASSPLLGGSSYNEQFF.

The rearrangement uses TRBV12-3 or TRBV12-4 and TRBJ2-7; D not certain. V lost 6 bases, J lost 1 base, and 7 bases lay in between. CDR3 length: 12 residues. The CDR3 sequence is CASSYNSYEQYF. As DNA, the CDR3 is TGTGCCAGCAGCTATAATTCCTACGAGCAGTACTTC.

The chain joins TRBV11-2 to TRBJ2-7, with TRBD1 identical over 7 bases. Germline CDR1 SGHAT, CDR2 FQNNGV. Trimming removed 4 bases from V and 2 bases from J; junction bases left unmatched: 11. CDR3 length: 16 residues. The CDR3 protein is CASSYVGQVQTYEQYF. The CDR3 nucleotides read TGTGCCAGCAGCTACGTCGGACAGGTTCAAACCTACGAGCAGTACTTC.

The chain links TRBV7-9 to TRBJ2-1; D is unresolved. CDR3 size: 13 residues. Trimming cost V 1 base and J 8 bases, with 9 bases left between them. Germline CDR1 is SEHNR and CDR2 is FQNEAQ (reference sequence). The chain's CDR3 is CASSLVRSYEQFF. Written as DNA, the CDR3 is TGTGCCAGCAGCTTAGTAAGGTCTTATGAGCAGTTCTTC.

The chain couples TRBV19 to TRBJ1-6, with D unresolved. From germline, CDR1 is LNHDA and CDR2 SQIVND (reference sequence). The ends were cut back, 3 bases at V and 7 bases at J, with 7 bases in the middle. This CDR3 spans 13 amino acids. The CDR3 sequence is CASSIFGNSPLHF. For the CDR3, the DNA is TGTGCCAGTAGTATTTTCGGGAATTCACCCCTCCACTTT.

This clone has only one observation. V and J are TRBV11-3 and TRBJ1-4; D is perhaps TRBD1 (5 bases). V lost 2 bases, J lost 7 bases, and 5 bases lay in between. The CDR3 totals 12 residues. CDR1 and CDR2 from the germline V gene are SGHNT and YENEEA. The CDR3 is CASSLRGEKLFF. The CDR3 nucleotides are TGTGCCAGCAGCTTAAGGGGTGAAAAACTGTTTTTT.

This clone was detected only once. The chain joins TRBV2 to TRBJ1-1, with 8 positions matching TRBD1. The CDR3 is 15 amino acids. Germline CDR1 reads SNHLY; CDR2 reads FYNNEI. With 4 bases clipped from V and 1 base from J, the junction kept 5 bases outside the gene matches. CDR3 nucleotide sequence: TGTGCCAGCAGTGGACGGGACAGGAAGAACACTGAAGCTTTCTTT. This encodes CASSGRDRKNTEAFF. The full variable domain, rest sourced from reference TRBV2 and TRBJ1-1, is EPEVTQTPSHQVTQMGQEVILRCVPISNHLYFYWYRQILGQKVEFLVSFYNNEISEKSEIFDDQFSVERPDGSNFTLKIRSTKLEDSAMYFCASSGRDRKNTEAFFGQGTRLTVV.

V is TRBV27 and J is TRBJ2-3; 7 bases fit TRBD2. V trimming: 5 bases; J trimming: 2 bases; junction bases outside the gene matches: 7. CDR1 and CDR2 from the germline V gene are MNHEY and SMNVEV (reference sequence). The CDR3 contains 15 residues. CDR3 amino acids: CASSATGLYTDTQYF. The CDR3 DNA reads TGTGCCAGCAGTGCAACGGGACTATACACAGATACGCAGTATTTT.

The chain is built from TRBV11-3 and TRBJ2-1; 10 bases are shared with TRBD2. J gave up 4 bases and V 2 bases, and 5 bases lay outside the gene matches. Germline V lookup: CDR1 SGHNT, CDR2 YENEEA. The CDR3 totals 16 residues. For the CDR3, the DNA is TGTGCCAGCAGCTTAAAAAGGACTAGCGGATACAATGAGCAGTTCTTC. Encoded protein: CASSLKRTSGYNEQFF.

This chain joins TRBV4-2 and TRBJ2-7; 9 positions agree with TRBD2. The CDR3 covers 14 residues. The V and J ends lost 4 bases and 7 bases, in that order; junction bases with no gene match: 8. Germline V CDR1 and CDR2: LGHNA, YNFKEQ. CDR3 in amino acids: CASSPQAGGGEQYF. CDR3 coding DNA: TGTGCCAGCAGCCCCCAGGCGGGAGGGGGGGAGCAGTACTTC.

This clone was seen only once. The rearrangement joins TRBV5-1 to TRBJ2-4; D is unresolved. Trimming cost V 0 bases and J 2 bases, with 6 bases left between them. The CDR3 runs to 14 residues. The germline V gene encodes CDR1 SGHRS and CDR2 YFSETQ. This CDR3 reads CASSLGVTKNIQYF. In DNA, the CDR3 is TGCGCCAGCAGCTTGGGGGTAACCAAAAACATTCAGTACTTC.

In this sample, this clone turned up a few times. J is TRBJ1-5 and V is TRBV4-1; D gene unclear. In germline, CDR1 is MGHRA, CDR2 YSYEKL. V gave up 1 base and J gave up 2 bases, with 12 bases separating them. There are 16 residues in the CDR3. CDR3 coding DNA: TGCGCCAGCAGCCAAGTCGATGTTTTTGGCAATCAGCCCCAGCATTTT. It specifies CASSQVDVFGNQPQHF.

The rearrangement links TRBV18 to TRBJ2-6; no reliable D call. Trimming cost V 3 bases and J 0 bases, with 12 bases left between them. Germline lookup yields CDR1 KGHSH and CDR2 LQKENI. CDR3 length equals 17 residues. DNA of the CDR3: TGTGCCAGCTCACCCCTGTCCGGAGACTCTGGGGCCAACGTCCTGACTTTC. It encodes CASSPLSGDSGANVLTF.

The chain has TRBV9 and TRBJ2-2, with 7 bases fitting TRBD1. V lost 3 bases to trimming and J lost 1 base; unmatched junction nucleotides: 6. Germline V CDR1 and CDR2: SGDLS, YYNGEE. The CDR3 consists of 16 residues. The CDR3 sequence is CASSGRGQENTGELFF. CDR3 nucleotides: TGTGCCAGCAGCGGACGAGGACAGGAGAACACCGGGGAGCTGTTTTTT.